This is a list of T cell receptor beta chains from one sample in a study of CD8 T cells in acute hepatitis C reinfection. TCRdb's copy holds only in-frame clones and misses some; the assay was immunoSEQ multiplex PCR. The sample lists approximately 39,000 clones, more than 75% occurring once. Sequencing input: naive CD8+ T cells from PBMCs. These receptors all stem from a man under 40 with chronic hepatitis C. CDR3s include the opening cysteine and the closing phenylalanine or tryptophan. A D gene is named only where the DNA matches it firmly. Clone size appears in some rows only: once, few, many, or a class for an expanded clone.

CASSFGTGRDTQYF	TGTGCCAGCAGCTTTGGGACAGGGCGGGATACGCAGTATTTT	TRBD1	NA	TRBV5-5	TRBJ2-3
CASSLVRRGVGSDEQYF	TGTGCCAGCAGCTTAGTAAGGAGGGGAGTCGGCTCCGACGAGCAGTACTTC	NA	NA	TRBV7-9	TRBJ2-7
CASSLDRRGTTYNEQFF	TGCGCCAGCAGCTTGGACCGTAGGGGGACTACCTACAATGAGCAGTTCTTC	NA	NA	TRBV5-1	TRBJ2-1
CSVEAGMMNNEQFF	TGCAGCGTTGAAGCCGGGATGATGAACAATGAGCAGTTCTTC	NA	NA	TRBV29-1	TRBJ2-1
CSVGSPGASPNTEAFF	TGCAGCGTTGGTTCCCCTGGTGCGTCCCCGAACACTGAAGCTTTCTTT	NA	NA	TRBV29-1	TRBJ1-1
CASSQGGTDTQYF	TGTGCCAGCAGCCAAGGGGGCACAGATACGCAGTATTTT	NA	NA	TRBV9	TRBJ2-3
CASSLLAPAGTASYEQYF	TGTGCCAGCAGCTTACTGGCACCCGCCGGGACAGCCTCCTACGAGCAGTACTTC	TRBD1	NA	TRBV7-6	TRBJ2-7
CASSLGGGAGETQYF	TGTGCCAGCAGCTTAGGCGGGGGGGCCGGGGAGACCCAGTACTTC	TRBD2	NA	TRBV11-2	TRBJ2-5
CASSSSHGGAIDTQYF	TGTGCCAGCAGCTCTTCCCACGGGGGGGCCATAGATACGCAGTATTTT	TRBD2	NA	TRBV7-9	TRBJ2-3
CASSAILGTGELFF	TGCGCCAGCAGCGCCATTTTGGGCACCGGGGAGCTGTTTTTT	NA	NA	TRBV4-1	TRBJ2-2
CAISESSEKLFF	TGTGCCATCAGTGAGTCGAGTGAAAAACTGTTTTTT	NA	few	TRBV10-3	TRBJ1-4
CASSIAGGSNTEAFF	TGTGCCAGTAGTATAGCAGGGGGCTCGAACACTGAAGCTTTCTTT	TRBD1	NA	TRBV19	TRBJ1-1
CASSSRGSGNTIYF	TGTGCCAGCAGCTCGAGGGGCTCTGGAAACACCATATATTTT	NA	few	TRBV7-6	TRBJ1-3
CASSLVRAQTPTNEQFF	TGTGCCAGCAGCTTAGTCAGGGCCCAGACGCCTACTAATGAGCAGTTCTTC	NA	NA	TRBV7-2	TRBJ2-1
CAIGDRVYEQYF	TGTGCCATCGGGGACAGGGTCTACGAGCAGTACTTC	TRBD1	NA	TRBV6-1	TRBJ2-7
CASSIGIENGYTF	TGTGCCAGTAGTATCGGTATCGAGAATGGCTACACCTTC	NA	once	TRBV19	TRBJ1-2
CSVWTVSYEQYF	TGCAGCGTCTGGACGGTCTCCTACGAGCAGTACTTC	NA	NA	TRBV29-1	TRBJ2-7
CASSLKPGLVSTYNEQFF	TGTGCCAGCAGCCTAAAGCCGGGACTAGTGTCTACCTACAATGAGCAGTTCTTC	TRBD2	NA	TRBV7-3	TRBJ2-1
CASSEVDLAGSYNEQFF	TGTGCCAGCAGTGAAGTGGACTTAGCGGGGTCCTACAATGAGCAGTTCTTC	TRBD2	NA	TRBV2	TRBJ2-1
CASSRTPDIMNTEAFF	TGTGCCAGCAGCCGGACACCTGATATCATGAACACTGAAGCTTTCTTT	NA	NA	TRBV5-5	TRBJ1-1
CASSYSRERHQPQHF	TGTGCCAGCAGTTACTCTCGCGAACGGCATCAGCCCCAGCATTTT	NA	NA	TRBV6-6	TRBJ1-5
CASSLTLTSSLYNEQFF	TGTGCCAGCAGCTTAACGTTGACTAGCTCCTTGTACAATGAGCAGTTCTTC	TRBD2	NA	TRBV7-9	TRBJ2-1
CASSTQGGYNEQFF	TGTGCCAGCAGCACGCAGGGGGGATACAATGAGCAGTTCTTC	NA	once	TRBV19	TRBJ2-1
CASSFSRGGGNEQFF	TGTGCCAGCAGTTTCAGCAGGGGTGGAGGCAATGAGCAGTTCTTC	NA	NA	TRBV27	TRBJ2-1
CASSYELNTEAFF	TGTGCCAGCAGTTATGAGCTTAACACTGAAGCTTTCTTT	NA	NA	TRBV28	TRBJ1-1
CASSQGASGGYEQYF	TGTGCCAGCAGCCAAGGGGCAAGCGGGGGGTACGAGCAGTACTTC	TRBD2	NA	TRBV4-2	TRBJ2-7
CASSVERTGDYGYTF	TGTGCCAGCAGCGTAGAGAGGACAGGGGACTATGGCTACACCTTC	TRBD1	NA	TRBV9	TRBJ1-2
CASSAPPNYGYTF	TGTGCCAGCAGCGCACCCCCCAACTATGGCTACACCTTC	NA	NA	TRBV9	TRBJ1-2
CASSPRDRGSVGEQYF	TGTGCCAGCTCACCGAGGGACAGGGGTTCGGTAGGCGAGCAGTACTTC	TRBD1	NA	TRBV18	TRBJ2-7
CASRNWGDEQFF	TGTGCCAGCAGAAATTGGGGGGATGAGCAGTTCTTC	NA	few	TRBV2	TRBJ2-1
CASSQVSGDEQYF	TGCGCCAGCAGCCAAGTTTCCGGGGACGAGCAGTACTTC	NA	once	TRBV4-1	TRBJ2-7
CASSQVSGGNEQFF	TGTGCCAGCAGCCAAGTTAGTGGGGGGAATGAGCAGTTCTTC	NA	NA	TRBV14	TRBJ2-1
CSKQGGGTEAFF	TGCTCCAAACAGGGTGGGGGCACTGAAGCTTTCTTT	NA	NA	TRBV1	TRBJ1-1
CASSWGLAENEQFF	TGCGCCAGCTCTTGGGGACTAGCGGAAAATGAGCAGTTCTTC	TRBD2	NA	TRBV4-1	TRBJ2-1
CAWSWDRSYEQYF	TGTGCCTGGAGTTGGGACAGGTCCTACGAGCAGTACTTC	TRBD1	NA	TRBV30	TRBJ2-7
CASSQAGRDSFYEQYF	TGCGCCAGCAGCCAAGCGGGACGGGACAGTTTTTACGAGCAGTACTTC	TRBD1	once	TRBV4-1	TRBJ2-7
CASSDVQGFTDTQYF	TGTGCCAGCAGTGATGTCCAGGGTTTTACAGATACGCAGTATTTT	NA	NA	TRBV25-1	TRBJ2-3
CASSTGTVGREQYF	TGTGCCAGCAGCACAGGGACAGTGGGACGCGAGCAGTACTTC	TRBD1	NA	TRBV7-9	TRBJ2-7
CASSPLYEQYF	TGTGCCAGCAGCCCCCTCTACGAGCAGTACTTC	NA	NA	TRBV7-9	TRBJ2-7
CASNLGTATEAFF	TGTGCCAGCAACCTTGGGACAGCCACTGAAGCTTTCTTT	TRBD1	NA	TRBV5-6	TRBJ1-1
CAWRQHTLSYEQYF	TGTGCCTGGAGACAGCATACCCTCTCCTACGAGCAGTACTTC	NA	NA	TRBV30	TRBJ2-7
CASSVAVDLANTGELFF	TGTGCCAGCAGCGTAGCGGTAGATCTGGCGAACACCGGGGAGCTGTTTTTT	NA	NA	TRBV9	TRBJ2-2
CASSEGGNGYTF	TGTGCCAGCAGCGAGGGAGGGAATGGCTACACCTTC	NA	NA	TRBV9	TRBJ1-2
CASSPDGQETQYF	TGTGCCAGCTCACCGGACGGCCAAGAGACCCAGTACTTC	NA	NA	TRBV18	TRBJ2-5
CASSGLGGARSYNEQFF	TGTGCCAGCAGCGGTCTGGGGGGGGCTCGCTCCTACAATGAGCAGTTCTTC	NA	once	TRBV9	TRBJ2-1
CASSQGAGSSYEQYF	TGCGCCAGCAGCCAAGGAGCGGGAAGCTCCTACGAGCAGTACTTC	TRBD2	few	TRBV4-1	TRBJ2-7